This T cell receptor (beta chain) was documented in a study of PD-1 blockade in classical Hodgkin lymphoma. Relapse after autologous stem cell transplantation occurred in every patient, and brentuximab vedotin exposure varied. V lost 0 bases and J 0 bases, leaving 9 bases between the germline ends. Germline V CDR1 and CDR2: MNHEY, SMNVEV (reference sequence). The CDR3 covers 17 residues. Only in-frame clones appear in the TCRdb table, and some are missing; sequencing was by immunoSEQ multiplex PCR. Counted here are fewer than 65,000 clones, around 87% occurring once; the ten biggest clones make up around 16%.

This sequence originates from a human donor with classical Hodgkin lymphoma. V usage is TRBV27 and J usage is TRBJ1-6, with unresolved D. The source was peripheral blood mononuclear cells (PBMCs), collected at baseline. CDR3 bases: TGTGCCAGCAGTTTATCGTCGTCAAGCTCCTATAATTCACCCCTCCACTTT. This sequence encodes CASSLSSSSSYNSPLHF.